The rows below give T cell receptor beta chains drawn from one sample of a study of neurological immune-mediated disorders. Via MiXCR, TCRdb re-called the 5' RACE reads, giving one row per CDR3 protein. The data show about 120,000 distinct CDR3 sequences, roughly 3.2% seen once. Sequences were obtained from PBMCs. Receptors originate from a woman aged 25 to 39 with multiple sclerosis. Both conserved end residues are part of each CDR3. A D gene is named only where the DNA matches it firmly. Not every row has a clone size; where given, it reads once, few, many or a size class.

j_call clone_size d_call v_call cdr3_length cdr3_aa cdr3_nt
TRBJ2-5 few TRBD2 TRBV18 14 CASSPGLGQETQYF TGTGCCAGCTCACCGGGACTAGGCCAAGAGACCCAGTACTTC
TRBJ2-7 many - TRBV20-1 13 CSEKRGGSYEQYF TGCAGTGAAAAGCGAGGGGGCTCCTACGAGCAGTACTTC
TRBJ1-6 - - TRBV20-1 13 CSARQVNHSPLHF TGCAGTGCTAGGCAAGTTAACCATTCACCCCTCCACTTT
TRBJ2-1 many - TRBV7-2 17 CASSLAGLGNSYNEQFF TGTGCCAGCAGCTTAGCAGGTTTGGGTAACTCCTACAATGAGCAGTTCTTC
TRBJ1-5 many - TRBV10-3 12 CAVGQWNQPQHF TGTGCCGTTGGACAGTGGAATCAGCCCCAGCATTTT
TRBJ2-7 many TRBD1 TRBV5-5 14 CASSPTGQFDEQYF TGTGCCAGCAGCCCTACGGGACAGTTCGACGAGCAGTACTTC
TRBJ2-6 many - TRBV6-2/TRBV6-3 14 CASRPEAGANVLTF TGTGCCAGCAGGCCGGAGGCTGGGGCCAACGTCCTGACTTTC
TRBJ2-7 many TRBD2 TRBV5-1 15 CASRSGLAGPYEQYF TGCGCCAGCAGGAGCGGACTAGCGGGACCCTACGAGCAGTACTTC
TRBJ1-2 - - TRBV29-1 15 CSVEREGVFNYGYTF TGCAGCGTTGAGCGGGAAGGGGTTTTTAACTATGGCTACACCTTC
TRBJ2-1 many - TRBV20-1 14 CSARDWSSYNEQFF TGCAGTGCCCGGGACTGGAGCTCCTACAATGAGCAGTTCTTC
TRBJ2-4 many - TRBV28 13 CASLDRPKNIQYF TGTGCCAGCCTGGACAGACCCAAAAACATTCAGTACTTC
TRBJ2-6 many TRBD1 TRBV20-1 13 CSVQGAGANVLTF TGCAGTGTACAGGGGGCCGGGGCCAACGTCCTGACTTTC
TRBJ1-1 - - TRBV12-3/TRBV12-4 13 CASSLKMKTEAFF TGTGCCAGCAGTTTAAAGATGAAAACTGAAGCTTTCTTT
TRBJ2-7 many TRBD2 TRBV20-1 14 CSALGTSGSYEQYF TGCAGTGCCTTAGGAACTAGCGGGTCCTACGAGCAGTACTTC
TRBJ1-2 many TRBD1 TRBV7-2 16 CASSPGGQGLVYGYTF TGTGCCAGCAGCCCAGGGGGACAGGGACTAGTCTATGGCTACACCTTC
TRBJ2-2 many TRBD2 TRBV5-5 16 CASSSTSGGAAGELFF TGTGCCAGCAGCTCAACTAGCGGGGGGGCGGCCGGGGAGCTGTTTTTT
TRBJ1-1 many - TRBV7-2 17 CASSLGKGYNRDTEAFF TGTGCCAGCAGCTTAGGAAAAGGTTATAATCGGGACACTGAAGCTTTCTTT
TRBJ2-2 many TRBD2 TRBV5-1 17 CASSSGLAGGWTGELFF TGCGCCAGCAGCTCTGGACTAGCGGGAGGATGGACCGGGGAGCTGTTTTTT
TRBJ1-2 many - TRBV18 13 CASSRTVDYGYTF TGTGCCAGCTCAAGGACGGTGGACTATGGCTACACCTTC
TRBJ1-4 many - TRBV2 15 CASRDIGGSGEKLFF TGTGCCAGCAGAGACATAGGGGGGAGCGGCGAAAAACTGTTTTTT
TRBJ2-7 many - TRBV2 14 CASSGGWFAPEQYF TGTGCCAGCAGTGGAGGTTGGTTCGCCCCCGAGCAGTACTTC
TRBJ2-1 many - TRBV10-3 16 CAISEMRRSSYNEQFF TGTGCCATCAGTGAGATGAGGAGGAGCTCCTACAATGAGCAGTTCTTC
TRBJ1-1 many - TRBV9 13 CASSEKVLTEAFF TGTGCCAGCAGCGAAAAGGTTCTCACTGAAGCTTTCTTT
TRBJ2-6 many - TRBV9 19 CASSGRGPLTSSGANVLTF TGTGCCAGCAGCGGAAGGGGACCTTTGACAAGCTCTGGGGCCAACGTCCTGACTTTC
TRBJ1-1 many - TRBV20-1 12 CSASRAGREAFF TGCAGTGCTAGTCGGGCAGGGAGAGAAGCTTTCTTT
TRBJ2-7 many TRBD1 TRBV20-1 14 CSASMGQASYEQYF TGCAGTGCTAGTATGGGACAGGCTTCCTACGAGCAGTACTTC
TRBJ2-1 many - TRBV7-2 15 CASSLEGAVYNEQFF TGTGCCAGCAGCTTAGAAGGGGCAGTCTACAATGAGCAGTTCTTC
TRBJ1-2 - - TRBV12-3/TRBV12-4 14 CASSLKGTSYGYTF TGTGCCAGCAGTTTAAAAGGGACAAGTTATGGCTACACCTTC
TRBJ2-7 many - TRBV27 15 CASSLKGVSPYEQYF TGTGCCAGCAGTTTAAAGGGAGTATCACCCTACGAGCAGTACTTC